The 14 T cell receptor beta chains presented below share a single source sample, sequenced in a study of regulatory T cells in long-lasting Graves disease. Time point noted: persistent/refractory GD, antithyroid drugs over 5 years with positive TRAb. The TCR library used RNA extracted from PBMCs. To make TCR beta libraries, researchers used iRepertoire HTBI primers and Arm-PCR of CDR3 regions. Using its own MiXCR run on the multiplex PCR reads, TCRdb lists one record per CDR3 protein. The sample holds 300,000 or so distinct CDR3 sequences, around a fifth seen once. The source was peripheral blood mononuclear cells (PBMCs), collected when the disease was refractory, from a patient treated with antithyroid drugs. The receptor set was obtained from a female donor with Graves disease.

The chain combines TRBV29-1 with TRBJ1-5; D remains ambiguous. Germline-derived CDR1 and CDR2 are SQVTM and ANQGSEA. The ends were cut back, 0 bases at V and 5 bases at J, with 5 bases in the middle. The CDR3 is made up of 12 amino acids. CDR3 region: CSVEDGDQPQHF. Written as DNA, the CDR3 is TGCAGCGTTGAAGACGGGGATCAGCCCCAGCATTTT.

This clonotype was recorded many times. J is TRBJ2-5 and V is TRBV5-6; D is unclear. V lost 5 bases and J 1 base, leaving 15 bases between the germline ends. The CDR3 runs to 15 residues. Germline CDR1 and CDR2: SGHDT and YYEEEE. CDR3 in DNA: TGTGCCAGCAGGCTTGAGGTCAGCCTCCAAGAGACCCAGTACTTC. Its protein product is CASRLEVSLQETQYF.

The V call is TRBV28, the J call TRBJ2-7; TRBD2 might be the D (6 bases). The CDR3 has 15 residues. The germline gives CDR1 MDHEN, CDR2 SYDVKM. CDR3 coding DNA: TGTGTTAGCAGTTTGTCGCTAGCGAGACAATACGAGCAGTACTTC. Its protein product is CVSSLSLARQYEQYF.

As for this clonotype: This may stem from a read error, because a much larger clone lies one nucleotide away. The V and J genes are TRBV6-6 and TRBJ2-7; 8 bases are a match to TRBD2. CDR1 is MNHNY, CDR2 SVGAGI, per germline (reference sequence). The CDR3 spans 22 residues. In DNA, the CDR3 is TGTACCAGCAGTTACACGAGCATAGCGGGGAGAGGGGGAGGGCCTCGGGCTTACGAGCAGTACTTC. Its protein product is CTSSYTSIAGRGGGPRAYEQYF.

This clonotype was recorded at least ten times. The chain carries TRBV6-1 and TRBJ2-5, with D possibly matching TRBD2 (6 bases). The CDR3 spans 13 residues. The V end lost 5 bases, the J end lost 1 base, and 8 bases lay between the germline ends. The germline V gene has CDR1 MNHNS and CDR2 SASEGT. The chain's CDR3 is CASSRDFQETQYF. In nucleotides, the CDR3 is TGTGCCAGCAGTCGGGACTTCCAAGAGACCCAGTACTTC.

This clonotype was detected many times. This rearrangement joins TRBV28 to TRBJ2-7, with 11 bases that match TRBD2. CDR3 length: 16 amino acids. CDR1 and CDR2 from the germline V gene are MDHEN and SYDVKM. V gave up 8 bases and J gave up 2 bases; unmatched junction bases: 11. DNA for the CDR3: TGTGCCAGCGGGCGCAGGGGACTAGCGGAGCCCTACGAGCAGTACTTC. This sequence encodes CASGRRGLAEPYEQYF.

This sequence joins TRBV28 and TRBJ1-1, with TRBD1 as a possible D gene (6 bases). The CDR3 has 12 residues. Germline lookup yields CDR1 MDHEN and CDR2 SYDVKM. Trimming took 4 bases from V and 7 from J, leaving 10 bases between them. The CDR3: CASSSRGGEAFF. The CDR3 nucleotides are TGTGCCAGCAGTTCAAGGGGGGGTGAAGCTTTCTTT.

The table lists this clonotype with a few counts. This rearrangement joins TRBV24-1 to TRBJ2-3, with D possibly being TRBD1 (5 bases). V gave up 0 bases and J gave up 8 bases, with 8 bases separating them. Per germline, CDR1 KGHDR and CDR2 SFDVKD. The CDR3 extends over 13 amino acids. CDR3 sequence reads: CATSDLTGLTQYF. CDR3 bases: TGTGCCACCAGTGATTTGACAGGTCTTACGCAGTATTTT.

The table lists this clonotype with many counts. This chain joins TRBV28 and TRBJ1-2; D ambiguous. This CDR3 comprises 13 residues. Germline V gives CDR1 MDHEN, CDR2 SYDVKM. V gave up 7 bases and J gave up 0 bases, with 9 bases separating them. The CDR3 spells CASTVGSNYGYTF. The CDR3 DNA follows: TGTGCCAGCACGGTAGGGTCTAACTATGGCTACACCTTC.

This clonotype was recorded at least ten times. This chain uses TRBV11-2 with TRBJ2-5; no reliable D call. V lost 1 base and J 5 bases, leaving 14 bases between the germline ends. Germline-derived CDR1 and CDR2 are SGHAT and FQNNGV. This CDR3 spans 15 amino acids. Written as DNA, the CDR3 is TGTGCCAGCAGCTTAGGGGGATGGCTAGGGGAGACCCAGTACTTC. Translating gives CASSLGGWLGETQYF.

A remark on this clonotype: The likely explanation is a read error, given a far larger clone one base away. The genes are TRBV6-2 or TRBV6-3 and TRBJ1-2; TRBD1 matches 9 bases. Germline V lookup: CDR1 MNHEY, CDR2 SVGEGT. The CDR3 is made up of 13 amino acids. The CDR3 sequence: CAGSRQGDYGYTF. In DNA, the CDR3 is TGTGCCGGCAGTCGACAGGGGGACTATGGCTACACCTTC.

This clonotype was picked up many times. The chain is built from TRBV5-6 and TRBJ2-7; tentative D call: TRBD1 (6 bases). CDR1 is SGHDT and CDR2 is YYEEEE in the germline V gene. V was pared by 0 bases and J by 6 bases, with 10 bases between. CDR3 size: 13 residues. The CDR3 nucleotides are TGTGCCAGCAGCTTGGAACAGGGAGTCGAGCAGTACTTC. It specifies CASSLEQGVEQYF. Full variable domain (missing parts from reference TRBV5-6 and TRBJ2-7): DAGVTQSPTHLIKTRGQQVTLRCSPKSGHDTVSWYQQALGQGPQFIFQYYEEEERQRGNFPDRFSGHQFPNYSSELNVNALLLGDSALYLCASSLEQGVEQYFGPGTRLTVT.

The V call is TRBV6-1, the J call TRBJ2-5, with D possibly matching TRBD1 (5 bases). Germline V lookup: CDR1 MNHNS, CDR2 SASEGT. CDR3 length: 14 amino acids. The V gene lost 5 bases and the J gene lost 7 bases, with 17 bases spanning the gap. The CDR3 loop is CASSTSGFPATQYF. The CDR3 nucleotides are TGTGCCAGCAGTACTTCAGGGTTCCCGGCGACCCAGTACTTC.

This clonotype has a handful of counts. This sequence joins TRBV7-2 and TRBJ2-7, with D possibly TRBD2 on 6 matching bases. There are 13 residues in the CDR3. Germline V gives CDR1 SGHTA, CDR2 FQGNSA. The V end was cut by 5 bases, the J end by 9 bases, with 17 bases between. The CDR3 region is CASSPRAVEGQYF. The CDR3 bases are TGTGCCAGCAGCCCACGGGCCGTGGAGGGGCAGTACTTC.